This TCR beta chain was captured by sequencing in a study of blood T cell repertoires in COVID-19 (dated by TCRdb to the early 2020s). Some background on the complete study: Samples from collaborators originated in the United States, Italy and Spain and spanned both the acute and convalescent phases of COVID-19. The samples were drawn from the first 160 participants of the ongoing ImmuneRACE study and from over a thousand subjects provided by 6 global collaborators. Sample metadata almost always included a de-identified subject ID, COVID-19 status, age in years and sex. HLA class I and class II types, where available, came from metadata supplied by the sample provider rather than from assay-based typing. The repertoires were released in a freely available public database meant as a resource for research on the immune response to SARS-CoV-2. The prospective study material was composed of cDNA or gDNA derived from T cells, B-cell-depleted T cells, or PBMCs. Deeply sampled blood TCRbeta repertoires from subjects exposed to, actively infected with, or recovered from COVID-19 were included in the dataset.

The CDR3 runs 13 residues from the cysteine to the phenylalanine. Just CDR3 DNA is preserved here, 39 bases in frame from base 1. The V end loses 0 bases and the J end loses 7 bases, and a stretch of 6 bases separates them. The germline V gene sets CDR1 to LGHNA and CDR2 to YNFKEQ. TCRbeta CDR3 regions were amplified from genomic DNA by means of the immunoSEQ Assay, a bias-controlled multiplex PCR. In the original analysis: The number of nucleated cells in each sample was estimated from the amplification of reference gene primers within the assay. To quantify the absolute abundance of each unique TCRbeta CDR3 rearrangement, sequence reads were collapsed and filtered. Productive Simpson clonality was computed per sample as the square root of Simpson's diversity index over productive rearrangements. Imported from immuneACCESS, the table was reduced by TCRdb to in-frame sequences with V and J called. These copies leave out some clones; in studies compared against another copy, an unresolved V gene accounts for under half, and the cause of the remainder is not known. The V and J calls and clone size come from that table; D and trimming were worked out from the DNA. The sample data list about 240,000 clones, and about 87% of these were observed just once. Jointly, the top ten make up around 7.3% of the sample.

A remark on this clone: Which antigen it targets is not known. Per-base qualities were not stored, and no clone one base away is much larger.

The investigation overall reported the following: Clinical and demographic metadata were provided uncurated, with the amount varying by source and participant.

Each collaborating institution followed its own protocols to collect whole blood in K2EDTA tubes. For TCRbeta analysis, collaborators shipped samples as frozen whole blood, isolated PBMCs, or DNA extracted from either of those sample types. The sequencing sample was made of peripheral blood. The receptor was derived from a woman between 65 and 79 years old with active or convalescent COVID-19. The chain links TRBV4-2 with TRBJ1-4, with no D gene named confidently. CDR3 protein: CASSQDRGEKLFF. The bases are TGTGCCAGCAGCCAAGATAGAGGTGAAAAACTGTTTTTT.